The T cell receptor beta chain under discussion was sequenced for a study of blood T cells in healthy people across ages. Caucasian, healthy and from Russia, the donors were aged between about 6 and 90. Together with a sample-barcoded 5' primer, a J-beta primer mix was included in a second PCR lasting about 7 to 11 cycles. Via MiXCR, TCRdb re-called the 5' RACE reads, giving one row per CDR3 protein. The sample contains 1.5 million to 2 million distinct CDR3 sequences, around 35% of which appear only once. Germline V lookup: CDR1 MNHEY, CDR2 SMNVEV (reference sequence). Trimming removed 3 bases from V and 3 bases from J, with 8 bases in between. The CDR3 spans 13 residues.

The receptor comes from a woman in her 30s in good health. The sequenced sample was blood. The V gene is TRBV27, the J gene TRBJ1-1; D is undetermined. The DNA of the CDR3 is TGTGCCAGCAGTTTTTGGTCAGACACTGAAGCTTTCTTT. Its translation: CASSFWSDTEAFF.